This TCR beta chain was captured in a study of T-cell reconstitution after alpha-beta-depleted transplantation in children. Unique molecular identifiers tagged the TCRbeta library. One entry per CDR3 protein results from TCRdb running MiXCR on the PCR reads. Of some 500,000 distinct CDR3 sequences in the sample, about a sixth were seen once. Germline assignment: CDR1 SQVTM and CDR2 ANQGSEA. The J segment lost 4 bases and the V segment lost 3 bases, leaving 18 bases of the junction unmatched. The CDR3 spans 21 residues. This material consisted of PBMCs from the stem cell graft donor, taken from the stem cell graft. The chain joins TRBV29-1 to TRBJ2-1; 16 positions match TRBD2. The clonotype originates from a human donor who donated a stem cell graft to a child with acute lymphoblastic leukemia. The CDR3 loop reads CSVDAARFAGTSGRVYNEQFF. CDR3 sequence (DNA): TGCAGCGTTGATGCAGCGAGATTCGCAGGGACTAGCGGGAGGGTTTACAATGAGCAGTTCTTC.